This TCR beta chain was captured by sequencing in a study of tumor and adjacent non-tumor tissue in lung cancer. A note on this clonotype: The germline gene is not matched at one end of the junction; a read error may be the cause.

TCRbeta libraries were built with three rounds of nested PCR, modified from ARM-PCR. Using its own MiXCR run on the multiplex PCR reads, TCRdb lists one record per CDR3 protein. The table records under 100,000 distinct CDR3 sequences, approximately 71% of them present only once. Germline CDR1 is MNHNS and CDR2 is SASEGT. This CDR3 has 13 amino acids. RNA was extracted from bulk tissue without any cell sorting. The sequencing input was lung tumor tissue. The sequence derives from a woman aged 70-85 years with non-small cell lung cancer. This chain uses TRBV6-1 with TRBJ1-5; 7 bases are shared with TRBD1. DNA for the CDR3: TGTGCCAGCAGCGCACAGGGGAAGCAGCCACAGCATTTT. This translates into CASSAQGKQPQHF.